The 27 T cell receptor beta chains reported below all come from one sample, sequenced in a study of siplizumab effects on memory and regulatory T cells. TCRdb's table, derived via immunoSEQ multiplex PCR, lists solely in-frame clones and lacks some. The table lists fewer than 120,000 clones, just under 95% of them singletons, with 1.3% in the top ten. Input material: CD4+ T cells sorted from blood. The receptors come from a human donor in good health.

The chain couples TRBV30 to TRBJ2-7, with a possible D match to TRBD1 (6 bases). The germline V and J ends were trimmed by 4 bases and 2 bases, with 15 bases remaining between them. The CDR3 covers 14 residues. Germline lookup yields CDR1 GTSNPN and CDR2 SVGIG (reference sequence). The CDR3 region has the DNA TGTGCCTGGAACCCCGGACAGCCGACCTACGAGCAGTACTTC. Residues: CAWNPGQPTYEQYF.

The chain couples TRBV7-9 to TRBJ2-1; 13 bases line up with TRBD2. Germline CDR1 is SEHNR and CDR2 is FQNEAQ (reference sequence). The junction had 4 bases not matched to a gene; V was cut back by 0 bases and J by 5 bases. The CDR3 extends over 17 amino acids. The CDR3 bases are TGTGCCAGCAGCTTAGCGACTAGCGGGGGGATTAACAATGAGCAGTTCTTC. This encodes CASSLATSGGINNEQFF.

The chain carries TRBV7-3 and TRBJ2-1, with D maybe TRBD1 (6 bases). Germline V gives CDR1 SGHTA, CDR2 FQGTGA. V lost 5 bases and J lost 5, with 10 bases in between. The length of the CDR3 is 13 residues. The DNA of the CDR3 is TGTGCCAGCAGCGGACAGCTAAACAATGAGCAGTTCTTC. Its translation is CASSGQLNNEQFF.

V gene TRBV7-3 combines with J gene TRBJ2-2; a possible D gene is TRBD2 (6 bases). CDR3 length: 17 residues. Germline V CDR1 and CDR2: SGHTA, FQGTGA. V lost 7 bases, J lost 5 bases, and 23 bases lay in between. The CDR3 coding sequence is TGTGCCAGCACCCCTACCGGAGTAGCGGAGAGAACCGGGGAGCTGTTTTTT. Translated: CASTPTGVAERTGELFF. Combining the CDR3 with reference TRBV7-3 and TRBJ2-2 gives the whole variable domain GAGVSQTPSNKVTEKGKYVELRCDPISGHTALYWYRQSLGQGPEFLIYFQGTGAADDSGLPNDRFFAVRPEGSVSTLKIQRTERGDSAVYLCASTPTGVAERTGELFFGEGSRLTVL.

The genes are TRBV7-3 and TRBJ1-6; TRBD1 is a possible D gene (5 bases). With 6 bases removed from V and 11 bases from J, the gap between germline ends came to 17 bases. In germline, CDR1 is SGHTA, CDR2 FQGTGA. The CDR3 has 14 residues. The CDR3 nucleotides read TGTGCCAGCAGTTCAGGACACTCAAACGCACCCCTCCACTTT. It codes for CASSSGHSNAPLHF.

The rearrangement links TRBV12-5 to TRBJ2-1; TRBD2 aligns across 12 bases. Germline trimming cut 0 bases from V and 6 bases from J; bases unmatched to any gene: 9. The CDR3 is 18 residues long. CDR1 and CDR2 from the germline V gene are LGHNT and FRNRAP. The CDR3 nucleotides read TGTGCTAGTGGTTTGGTAGCTCTAGCGGGAGGGTGGCGCAATGAGCAGTTCTTC. Its protein is CASGLVALAGGWRNEQFF. The full variable domain, with the rest looked up from reference TRBV12-5 and TRBJ2-1, is DARVTQTPRHKVTEMGQEVTMRCQPILGHNTVFWYRQTMMQGLELLAYFRNRAPLDDSGMPKDRFSAEMPDATLATLKIQPSEPRDSAVYFCASGLVALAGGWRNEQFFGPGTRLTVL.

This clone was found once. The rearrangement links TRBV9 to TRBJ2-7, with 13 bases matching TRBD2. Per the germline V gene, CDR1 is SGDLS and CDR2 is YYNGEE. This CDR3 has 16 amino acids. J gave up 4 bases and V 0 bases, and 4 bases lay outside the gene matches. The DNA of the CDR3 is TGTGCCAGCAGCGTAGCAGGGACTAGCGGGGTTTACGAGCAGTACTTC. It yields the protein CASSVAGTSGVYEQYF.

CDR3 residues: CASSLGGSGANYGYTF. In DNA, the CDR3 is TGCGCCAGCAGCTTGGGAGGATCAGGCGCTAACTATGGCTACACCTTC. The rearrangement links TRBV5-1 to TRBJ1-2; D not resolved. V was trimmed by 0 bases and J by 0 bases, leaving 12 bases between them. Germline V gene sequence: CDR1 SGHRS, CDR2 YFSETQ. This CDR3 has 16 amino acids.

V is TRBV18 and J is TRBJ2-1; 10 bases match TRBD2. The CDR3 is 20 residues long. The junction had 14 bases not matched to a gene; V was cut back by 3 bases and J by 0 bases. CDR1 and CDR2 from the germline V gene are KGHSH and LQKENI. The CDR3, as DNA: TGTGCCAGCTCACCCCCACCGGGACTAGCGACCAGGGGCTCCTACAATGAGCAGTTCTTC. This encodes CASSPPPGLATRGSYNEQFF.

This clone has a handful of counts. The chain recombines TRBV18 with TRBJ2-7, with D perhaps TRBD1 or TRBD2 (5 bases each). Trimming removed 0 bases at V and 6 bases at J, with 15 bases between. The V gene's germline CDR1 is KGHSH and CDR2 LQKENI. CDR3 length: 15 residues. CDR3 in DNA: TGTGCCAGCTCACCACCGACTGGGGGTCTGAGCGAGCAGTACTTC. Amino acids: CASSPPTGGLSEQYF.

The gene calls are TRBV25-1 and TRBJ1-5; D is uncertain. This CDR3 has 15 residues. CDR1 is MGHDK and CDR2 is SYGVNS in the germline V gene. V lost 1 base and J lost 3, with 10 bases in between. The DNA for the CDR3 is TGTGCCAGCAGTGAATCTGGAGGGTCCAATCAGCCCCAGCATTTT. It encodes CASSESGGSNQPQHF.

V gene TRBV18 combines with J gene TRBJ2-3; D is possibly TRBD2 (6 bases). Germline lookup yields CDR1 KGHSH and CDR2 LQKENI. With 7 bases removed from V and 0 bases from J, the gap between germline ends came to 20 bases. The CDR3 sequence is 17 residues long. CDR3 bases: TGTGCCAGCTACCTGGGAAGGCGGCGGGATAGCACAGATACGCAGTATTTT. Its protein is CASYLGRRRDSTDTQYF.

The rearrangement joins TRBV2 to TRBJ1-5; 7 bases are shared with TRBD1. This CDR3 is built from 15 residues. Germline-derived CDR1 and CDR2 are SNHLY and FYNNEI. Trimming removed 6 bases from V and 9 bases from J; junction bases left unmatched: 14. The CDR3 spells CASSPAGDRLGPQHF. The CDR3 DNA reads TGTGCCAGCAGCCCCGCGGGGGACAGATTAGGGCCCCAGCATTTT.

The rearrangement uses TRBV5-1 and TRBJ1-2, with 8 bases matching TRBD1. The CDR3 is 16 residues long. V lost 0 bases and J lost 4; bases outside the gene matches: 8. Germline V gene lookup returns CDR1 SGHRS and CDR2 YFSETQ. The CDR3 here is CASSLAQGQGSYGYTF. CDR3 nucleotides: TGCGCCAGCAGCTTGGCCCAAGGACAGGGATCCTATGGCTACACCTTC. Full variable domain (missing parts from reference TRBV5-1 and TRBJ1-2): KAGVTQTPRYLIKTRGQQVTLSCSPISGHRSVSWYQQTPGQGLQFLFEYFSETQRNKGNFPGRFSGRQFSNSRSEMNVSTLELGDSALYLCASSLAQGQGSYGYTFGSGTRLTVV.

This chain uses TRBV4-1 with TRBJ1-3; D might be TRBD1 (6 bases). Germline V gives CDR1 MGHRA, CDR2 YSYEKL. The CDR3 spans 19 residues. Trimming shortened V by 1 base and J by 2 bases, and 21 bases separated the two germline ends. CDR3 region: CASSQVLTGLIATGNTIYF. Written as DNA, the CDR3 is TGCGCCAGCAGCCAAGTCCTGACAGGTCTAATTGCCACTGGAAACACCATATATTTT.

The rearrangement joins TRBV5-1 to TRBJ1-3; TRBD1 might be the D (6 bases). Germline values: CDR1 SGHRS, CDR2 YFSETQ. There are 16 residues in the CDR3. The V end was cut by 4 bases, the J end by 4 bases, with 18 bases between. For the CDR3, the DNA is TGCGCCAGCAGCCCGGGGACACAAACGTGGGGAAACACCATATATTTT. It encodes CASSPGTQTWGNTIYF.

CDR3 protein: CASSPIGGVGQPQHF. CDR3 bases: TGCGCCAGCAGCCCCATAGGGGGGGTAGGTCAGCCCCAGCATTTT. The chain joins TRBV5-1 to TRBJ1-5; tentative D call: TRBD1 (6 bases). The V end was cut by 4 bases, the J end by 6 bases, with 17 bases between. The CDR3 consists of 15 residues. Germline CDR1 SGHRS, CDR2 YFSETQ.

This clone was seen once. CDR3 loop: CASSLMGRQETQYF. CDR3 in DNA: TGTGCCAGCAGCTTAATGGGCCGACAAGAGACCCAGTACTTC. V and J are TRBV7-9 and TRBJ2-5; D is unclear. CDR3 length: 14 residues. Germline lookup yields CDR1 SEHNR and CDR2 FQNEAQ (reference sequence). The ends were cut back, 2 bases at V and 2 bases at J, with 9 bases in the middle.

CDR3 nucleotide sequence: TGTGCCAGCAGCATCGCGACGTCAACTAATGAAAAACTGTTTTTT. Its protein product is CASSIATSTNEKLFF. The V and J genes are TRBV9 and TRBJ1-4; D ambiguous. The CDR3 length is 15 residues. Germline assignment: CDR1 SGDLS and CDR2 YYNGEE. With 4 bases removed from V and 0 bases from J, the gap between germline ends came to 10 bases.

The chain has TRBV18 and TRBJ1-1; 9 nucleotides line up with TRBD1. Germline CDR1 KGHSH, CDR2 LQKENI. This CDR3 has 13 amino acids. The J segment lost 4 bases and the V segment lost 4 bases, leaving 1 base of the junction unmatched. The CDR3: CASSLTGGTEAFF. The DNA for the CDR3 is TGTGCCAGCTCACTGACAGGGGGCACTGAAGCTTTCTTT.

V usage is TRBV7-2 and J usage is TRBJ2-7; maybe TRBD2 (5 bases). V dropped 6 bases and J dropped 3 bases, with 24 bases sitting between them. CDR1 and CDR2 from the germline V gene are SGHTA and FQGNSA. The length of the CDR3 is 17 residues. For the CDR3, the DNA is TGTGCCAGCAGGGTCTCGGGCAGCCGAGGGCGGAGCTACGAGCAGTACTTC. Its translation is CASRVSGSRGRSYEQYF. The full variable domain, completed using reference TRBV7-2 and TRBJ2-7, is GAGVSQSPSNKVTEKGKDVELRCDPISGHTALYWYRQSLGQGLEFLIYFQGNSAPDKSGLPSDRFSAERTGGSVSTLTIQRTQQEDSAVYLCASRVSGSRGRSYEQYFGPGTRLTVT.

The chain recombines TRBV29-1 with TRBJ2-1; D remains ambiguous. The CDR3 sequence is 12 residues long. The germline gives CDR1 SQVTM, CDR2 ANQGSEA. V lost 6 bases and J lost 7, with 13 bases in between. CDR3 amino acids: CSVRTYGNEQFF. The CDR3 region has the DNA TGCAGCGTCCGGACCTATGGGAATGAGCAGTTCTTC.

CDR3 in amino acids: CASSEKARDYNEQFF. The CDR3 bases are TGTGCCAGCAGCGAAAAGGCCCGGGACTACAATGAGCAGTTCTTC. The gene calls are TRBV9 and TRBJ2-1; D perhaps matches TRBD2 (5 bases). Trimming cost V 3 bases and J 3 bases, with 13 bases left between them. CDR3 length: 15 amino acids. CDR1 and CDR2 from the germline V gene are SGDLS and YYNGEE. The whole variable domain, remainder taken from reference TRBV9 and TRBJ2-1, is DSGVTQTPKHLITATGQRVTLRCSPRSGDLSVYWYQQSLDQGLQFLIQYYNGEERAKGNILERFSAQQFPDLHSELNLSSLELGDSALYFCASSEKARDYNEQFFGPGTRLTVL.

About this clone: The junction differs from germline at one of its ends, possibly a read error. The rearrangement uses TRBV18 and TRBJ2-1; possible D gene TRBD2, 6 bases. The CDR3 has 13 residues. CDR1 is KGHSH, CDR2 LQKENI, per germline. The CDR3 protein is CASSPGQEGPPLF. The CDR3 DNA is TGTGCCAGCTCACCAGGGCAGGAGGGGCCTCCGCTCTTC. Full variable domain (remainder filled in from reference TRBV18 and TRBJ2-1): NAGVMQNPRHLVRRRGQEARLRCSPMKGHSHVYWYRQLPEEGLKFMVYLQKENIIDESGMPKERFSAEFPKEGPSILRIQQVVRGDSAAYFCASSPGQEGPPLFGPGTRLTVL.

This sequence joins TRBV11-2 and TRBJ2-7; 7 nucleotides align to TRBD1. Unmatched junction bases numbered 9, after V lost 5 bases and J lost 2 bases. CDR1 and CDR2 (germline): SGHAT, FQNNGV. The CDR3 sequence is 15 residues long. This chain's CDR3 is CASSAGPQGTYEQYF. CDR3 sequence (DNA): TGTGCCAGCAGCGCAGGCCCACAGGGGACCTACGAGCAGTACTTC.

The rearrangement joins TRBV5-1 to TRBJ2-6; no firm D call. This CDR3 comprises 17 residues. The V gene's germline CDR1 is SGHRS and CDR2 YFSETQ. The V end lost 2 bases, the J end lost 2 bases, and 14 bases lay between the germline ends. The CDR3 sequence is CASSFGPLGPGANVLTF. The CDR3 DNA sequence: TGCGCCAGCAGCTTTGGCCCTCTCGGACCTGGGGCCAACGTCCTGACTTTC. The full variable domain, with the rest looked up from reference TRBV5-1 and TRBJ2-6, is KAGVTQTPRYLIKTRGQQVTLSCSPISGHRSVSWYQQTPGQGLQFLFEYFSETQRNKGNFPGRFSGRQFSNSRSEMNVSTLELGDSALYLCASSFGPLGPGANVLTFGAGSRLTVL.

The rearrangement links TRBV6-4 to TRBJ1-6; tentatively, D is TRBD1 (5 bases). CDR3 length equals 13 residues. Germline CDR1 and CDR2: MRHNA and SNTAGT. The ends were cut back, 6 bases at V and 6 bases at J, with 9 bases in the middle. CDR3 nucleotides: TGTGCCAGCAGACAGGACATTAATTCACCCCTCCACTTT. Translation: CASRQDINSPLHF.